Presented here are 16 T cell receptor beta chains from one specimen sequenced in a study of cytomegalovirus exposure and HLA in healthy donors. Researchers ran the PCR with 60 Vbeta and 13 Jbeta primers. TCRdb keeps only in-frame clones here, not all; method: immunoSEQ multiplex PCR. This table holds 150,000 to 200,000 clones, around 80% found once. Sample: PBMCs. The receptor source for this set is a woman between 18 and 29 years old in good health and CMV-seropositive.

J is TRBJ1-6 and V is TRBV18, with TRBD1 matching 8 bases. CDR3 length: 16 residues. Germline V gene data show CDR1 as KGHSH and CDR2 as LQKENI. V was pared by 3 bases and J by 7 bases, with 8 bases of the junction left unmatched. As DNA, the CDR3 is TGTGCCAGCTCACCTTATCCGGGACAGGAAAATTCACCCCTCCACTTT. Encoded protein: CASSPYPGQENSPLHF.

The genes are TRBV30 and TRBJ2-3; TRBD1 aligns across 12 bases. The V gene's germline CDR1 is GTSNPN and CDR2 SVGIG (reference sequence). The CDR3 length is 14 residues. The J segment lost 9 bases and the V segment lost 3 bases, leaving 7 bases of the junction unmatched. Here the CDR3 reads CAWSGTGGFQTQYF. CDR3 nucleotide sequence: TGTGCCTGGAGCGGGACAGGGGGCTTTCAGACGCAGTATTTT.

The CDR3 is CASSQDGQGFDEQFF. CDR3 nucleotides: TGCGCCAGCAGCCAAGATGGCCAGGGTTTCGATGAGCAGTTCTTC. V and J are TRBV4-1 and TRBJ2-1, with D tentatively TRBD1 (5 bases). Germline CDR1 MGHRA, CDR2 YSYEKL. The CDR3 contains 15 residues. Trimming left V 0 bases short and J 8 bases short, with 14 bases between.

The rearrangement links TRBV6-5 to TRBJ2-1; D is undetermined. V was cut by 0 bases and J by 8 bases, with 11 bases left in between. Looked up from germline, CDR1 is MNHEY and CDR2 is SVGAGI. The CDR3 contains 14 residues. The CDR3 sequence: CASSYSKFGHEQFF. CDR3 bases: TGTGCCAGCAGTTACTCGAAATTCGGTCATGAGCAGTTCTTC.

The V call is TRBV7-2, the J call TRBJ2-3; D possibly corresponds to TRBD2 (7 bases). CDR3 length equals 14 residues. Per germline, CDR1 SGHTA and CDR2 FQGNSA. V lost 6 bases, J lost 2 bases, and 12 bases lay in between. CDR3 region: CASSPGGPTDTQYF. CDR3 nucleotides: TGTGCCAGCAGTCCCGGGGGGCCCACAGATACGCAGTATTTT.

This chain links TRBV7-9 with TRBJ2-2, with TRBD2 matching over 9 bases. This CDR3 region has 17 residues. V was clipped by 3 bases and J by 3 bases; unmatched bases: 8. CDR1 is SEHNR and CDR2 is FQNEAQ in the germline V gene (reference sequence). The CDR3 sequence is CASSLASSGEYTGELFF. As DNA, the CDR3 is TGTGCCAGCAGCTTGGCTTCTAGCGGGGAGTACACCGGGGAGCTGTTTTTT. Variable domain in full (rest from reference TRBV7-9 and TRBJ2-2): DTGVSQNPRHKITKRGQNVTFRCDPISEHNRLYWYRQTLGQGPEFLTYFQNEAQLEKSRLLSDRFSAERPKGSFSTLEIQRTEQGDSAMYLCASSLASSGEYTGELFFGEGSRLTVL.

V usage is TRBV2 and J usage is TRBJ2-1; 9 nucleotides agree with TRBD2. V was pared by 8 bases and J by 7 bases, with 9 bases of the junction left unmatched. This CDR3 contains 14 residues. Germline V gene data show CDR1 as SNHLY and CDR2 as FYNNEI. This CDR3 reads CASERGDGSNEQFF. The CDR3 nucleotides read TGTGCCAGCGAGCGGGGGGATGGGTCAAATGAGCAGTTCTTC.

This chain joins TRBV21-1 and TRBJ1-2; the DNA was not used to check the table's D call, TRBD1. TRBV21-1 is described as a pseudogene. The CDR3 is 14 residues long. DNA of the CDR3: TGTGCCAGCACCCAAGGTGCAGGGAAAGATGGCTACACCTTC. Protein: CASTQGAGKDGYTF.

The rearrangement joins TRBV6-5 to TRBJ2-5; maybe TRBD2 (7 bases). V gave up 0 bases and J gave up 1 base, with 12 bases separating them. The CDR3 contains 16 residues. CDR1 is MNHEY, CDR2 SVGAGI, per germline. The CDR3 bases are TGTGCCAGCAGTTACTCGGGCGGGGGCCCCCAAGAGACCCAGTACTTC. Encoded protein: CASSYSGGGPQETQYF.

V and J are TRBV6-4 and TRBJ2-1; a possible D gene is TRBD2 (5 bases). The CDR3 runs to 14 residues. CDR1 is MRHNA and CDR2 is SNTAGT in the germline V gene. V was clipped by 6 bases and J by 5 bases, with 14 bases between them. For the CDR3, the DNA is TGTGCCAGCAGCGATAAGGGAGAAAACAATGAGCAGTTCTTC. Encoded protein: CASSDKGENNEQFF.

This chain connects TRBV5-4 to TRBJ2-7; possibly TRBD1 for D (5 bases). Trimming stripped 4 bases from V and 4 bases from J, with 15 bases between. Per germline, CDR1 SGHNT and CDR2 YYREEE (reference sequence). The CDR3 runs to 14 residues. The CDR3 spells CASSGGRVQYEQYF. The CDR3 DNA reads TGTGCCAGCAGCGGTGGCAGGGTCCAGTACGAGCAGTACTTC.

This chain links TRBV9 with TRBJ2-5; TRBD1 agrees at 7 bases. The V gene end was trimmed by 4 bases and the J gene end by 5 bases; junction bases not matched to a gene: 11. The length of the CDR3 is 15 residues. Germline lookup yields CDR1 SGDLS and CDR2 YYNGEE. The chain's CDR3 is CASSRYRGPGETQYF. The CDR3, as DNA: TGTGCCAGCAGCCGGTACAGGGGACCTGGTGAGACCCAGTACTTC.

The rearrangement uses TRBV2 and TRBJ1-4; no clear D. This CDR3 contains 12 residues. With 1 base removed from V and 6 bases from J, the gap between germline ends came to 3 bases. From germline, CDR1 is SNHLY and CDR2 FYNNEI. Written as DNA, the CDR3 is TGTGCCAGCAGTGAAGTCGATGAAAAACTGTTTTTT. Protein product: CASSEVDEKLFF.

The rearrangement links TRBV5-6 to TRBJ1-5; D is perhaps TRBD1 (5 bases). The V gene lost 0 bases and the J gene lost 10 bases, with 17 bases spanning the gap. This CDR3 spans 15 amino acids. Germline V gives CDR1 SGHDT, CDR2 YYEEEE. CDR3 sequence: CASSLGQQVSSPQHF. DNA for the CDR3: TGTGCCAGCAGCTTGGGACAGCAGGTGAGCAGTCCCCAGCATTTT.

The chain recombines TRBV5-6 with TRBJ2-4; TRBD2 is a possible D gene (6 bases). Trimming pared 2 bases from V and 5 bases from J, leaving 11 bases between. Germline values: CDR1 SGHDT, CDR2 YYEEEE. CDR3 size: 14 residues. CDR3 coding DNA: TGTGCCAGCAGCTTCCGGGGGTCTGAAAACATTCAGTACTTC. Translating it yields CASSFRGSENIQYF. The variable domain in full, with the rest retrieved from reference TRBV5-6 and TRBJ2-4, is DAGVTQSPTHLIKTRGQQVTLRCSPKSGHDTVSWYQQALGQGPQFIFQYYEEEERQRGNFPDRFSGHQFPNYSSELNVNALLLGDSALYLCASSFRGSENIQYFGAGTRLSVL.

The chain has TRBV27 and TRBJ1-5; D is perhaps TRBD1 (5 bases). The CDR3 runs 14 residues. Germline V gene data show CDR1 as MNHEY and CDR2 as SMNVEV (reference sequence). V shed 5 bases and J shed 6 bases, with 14 bases lying between them. The CDR3 DNA reads TGTGCCAGCAGTAGGTCAGGGCGGATTCAGCCCCAGCATTTT. This gives the protein CASSRSGRIQPQHF.